Sequencing of this T cell receptor (beta chain) was carried out in a study of identical twins. This CDR3 spans 17 amino acids. J gave up 7 bases and V 3 bases, and 11 bases lay outside the gene matches. The germline gives CDR1 SGHTA, CDR2 FQGNSA. As regards this clonotype: Its antigen is not known.

Healthy Caucasians, and only they, were the donors. TCRdb processed the 5' RACE reads anew with MiXCR; each CDR3 protein has one entry. The sample holds 1.5 million or so distinct CDR3 sequences, under 35% seen once. Study results and limitations: Twin pairs' shared out-of-frame alpha sequences were enriched in low generation probability. Clonotypes of the beta chain that were abundant in cord blood carried fewer insertions (memory repertoires showed none).

The receptor was derived from a newborn girl in good health. V and J are TRBV7-2 and TRBJ2-1, with 11 bases matching TRBD2. What was sequenced was cord blood. CDR3 DNA sequence: TGTGCCAGCAGCTTCTTGTCTAGCGGGAGGAAGGAGAATGAGCAGTTCTTC. Translated: CASSFLSSGRKENEQFF.